Below, 6 T cell receptor beta chains from the same sample are listed, as sequenced in a study of blood T cell repertoires in COVID-19. This table comes from immunoSEQ multiplex PCR, and its TCRdb copy is limited to in-frame clones, with some not included. Of almost 100,000 clones in the sample, 86% are singletons; the top ten hold around 10%. The sequencing sample was made of peripheral blood. The receptor set was obtained from a man aged 45-65 years with acute or convalescent COVID-19.

The chain uses TRBV19 and TRBJ2-7, with 10 bases lining up with TRBD1. The junction had 6 bases not matched to a gene; V was cut back by 7 bases and J by 0 bases. CDR1 and CDR2 (germline): LNHDA, SQIVND (reference sequence). The CDR3 has 15 residues. Written as DNA, the CDR3 is TGTGCCAGTACCGCCGGGACAGGGGACTCCTACGAGCAGTACTTC. Protein: CASTAGTGDSYEQYF.

The rearrangement links TRBV7-6 to TRBJ1-3; 8 positions agree with TRBD1. V lost 4 bases, J lost 2 bases, and 4 bases stayed unmatched. Germline CDR1 SGHVS, CDR2 FNYEAQ. CDR3 length equals 15 residues. This CDR3 reads CASSSGGPTGNTIYF. The CDR3 nucleotides read TGTGCCAGCAGCTCAGGGGGCCCCACTGGAAACACCATATATTTT.

This clone was detected a few times. The V and J genes are TRBV19 and TRBJ2-2; D gene uncertain. This CDR3 contains 13 residues. CDR1 and CDR2 (germline): LNHDA, SQIVND (reference sequence). The ends were cut back, 7 bases at V and 1 base at J, with 7 bases in the middle. The CDR3 is CASNRQNTGELFF. Written as DNA, the CDR3 is TGTGCCAGTAACCGACAGAACACCGGGGAGCTGTTTTTT.

The chain joins TRBV7-2 to TRBJ1-1, with 7 positions matching TRBD1. The CDR3 sequence is 18 residues long. Germline V gives CDR1 SGHTA, CDR2 FQGNSA. After removal of 2 bases from V and 4 bases from J, the junction contained 16 bases not matched to a gene. The CDR3 bases are TGTGCCAGCAGCTTACTTCCAGGGGGTTGGGTAATAGGCACTGAAGCTTTCTTT. It translates to CASSLLPGGWVIGTEAFF.

The chain combines TRBV7-2 with TRBJ2-7, with a weak D call TRBD2 (6 bases). The CDR3 totals 14 residues. Between the trimmed V and J ends, which lost 2 bases and 1 base, there was a span of 9 bases. Germline V gene sequence: CDR1 SGHTA, CDR2 FQGNSA. The DNA of the CDR3 is TGTGCCAGCAGCTTAACGGGAGTGTCCTACGAGCAGTACTTC. It translates to CASSLTGVSYEQYF.

The gene calls are TRBV18 and TRBJ1-1, with TRBD1 as a possible D gene (5 bases). The V and J ends lost 3 bases and 1 base respectively, with 15 bases between them. Germline-derived CDR1 and CDR2 are KGHSH and LQKENI. The CDR3 contains 16 residues. The CDR3 is CASSPTFGQGNTEAFF. In DNA, the CDR3 is TGTGCCAGCTCACCCACATTTGGCCAGGGGAACACTGAAGCTTTCTTT.